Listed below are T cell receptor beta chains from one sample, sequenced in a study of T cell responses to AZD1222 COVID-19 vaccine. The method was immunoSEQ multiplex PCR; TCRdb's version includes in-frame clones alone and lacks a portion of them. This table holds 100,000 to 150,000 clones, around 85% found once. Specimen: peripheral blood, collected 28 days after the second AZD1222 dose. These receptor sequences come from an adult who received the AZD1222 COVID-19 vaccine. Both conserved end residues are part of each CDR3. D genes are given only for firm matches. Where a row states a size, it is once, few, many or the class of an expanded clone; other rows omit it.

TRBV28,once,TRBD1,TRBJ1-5,CASSSPQGLGQPQHF,TGTGCCAGCAGTTCGCCACAGGGGCTCGGGCAGCCCCAGCATTTT
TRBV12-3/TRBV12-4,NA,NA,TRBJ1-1,CASSFKRGTEAFF,TGTGCCAGCAGTTTCAAGCGTGGCACTGAAGCTTTCTTT
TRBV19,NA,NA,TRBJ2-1,CASRLTRGSYNEQFF,TGTGCCAGTAGGCTTACTAGGGGCTCCTACAATGAGCAGTTCTTC
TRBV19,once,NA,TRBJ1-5,CASRYWDSNQPQHF,TGTGCCAGTAGATACTGGGATAGCAATCAGCCCCAGCATTTT
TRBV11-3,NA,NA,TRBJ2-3,CASSFGPTATDTQYF,TGTGCCAGCAGCTTCGGCCCCACAGCCACAGATACGCAGTATTTT
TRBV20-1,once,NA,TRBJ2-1,CSATLVGEQFF,TGCAGTGCTACCCTGGTGGGTGAGCAGTTCTTC
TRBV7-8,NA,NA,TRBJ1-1,CASSPRTALGTEAFF,TGTGCCAGCAGCCCCCGGACAGCCTTGGGCACTGAAGCTTTCTTT
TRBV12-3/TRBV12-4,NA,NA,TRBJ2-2,CASSLMGTGELFF,TGTGCCAGCAGTTTAATGGGAACCGGGGAGCTGTTTTTT
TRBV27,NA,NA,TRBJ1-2,CASSFYGTNYGYTF,TGTGCCAGCAGTTTCTATGGTACTAACTATGGCTACACCTTC
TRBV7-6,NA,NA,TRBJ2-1,CASSLGEGGIGEQFF,TGTGCCAGCAGCTTAGGCGAAGGGGGTATAGGTGAGCAGTTCTTC
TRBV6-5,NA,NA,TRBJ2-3,CASSYSTPADTQYF,TGTGCCAGCAGTTACTCGACCCCAGCAGATACGCAGTATTTT
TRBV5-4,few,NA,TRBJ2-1,CASSLFWEQFF,TGTGCCAGCAGCTTGTTCTGGGAGCAGTTCTTC
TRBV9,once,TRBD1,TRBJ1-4,CASSASGGEKLFF,TGTGCCAGCAGCGCGTCAGGGGGTGAAAAACTGTTTTTT
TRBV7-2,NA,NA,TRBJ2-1,CASCRELYNEQFF,TGTGCCAGCTGTAGGGAACTATACAATGAGCAGTTCTTC
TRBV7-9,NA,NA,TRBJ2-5,CASSWYQETQYF,TGTGCCAGCAGTTGGTACCAAGAGACCCAGTACTTC
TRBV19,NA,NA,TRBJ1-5,CASSMGLGDVRVAQHF,TGTGCCAGTAGTATGGGGCTAGGGGATGTGAGGGTGGCCCAGCATTTT
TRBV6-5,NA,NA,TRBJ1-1,CASSYSYQETEAFF,TGTGCCAGCAGTTACTCGTATCAGGAGACTGAAGCTTTCTTT
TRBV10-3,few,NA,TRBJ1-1,CAIRGQGRETEAFF,TGTGCCATCAGGGGGCAGGGGAGAGAAACTGAAGCTTTCTTT
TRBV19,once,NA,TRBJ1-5,CASSPLWSSNQPQHF,TGTGCCAGTAGTCCGCTCTGGTCAAGCAATCAGCCCCAGCATTTT
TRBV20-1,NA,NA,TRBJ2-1,CSAPSPNEQFF,TGCAGTGCCCCGAGTCCCAATGAGCAGTTCTTC
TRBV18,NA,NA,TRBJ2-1,CASSQGHSSYNEQFF,TGTGCCAGCTCACAGGGACACAGCTCCTACAATGAGCAGTTCTTC
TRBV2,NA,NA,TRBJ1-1,CATQGFTTEAFF,TGTGCCACCCAGGGCTTCACCACTGAAGCTTTCTTT
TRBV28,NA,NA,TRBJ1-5,CASRLYSNQPQHF,TGTGCCAGCAGGTTATATAGCAATCAGCCCCAGCATTTT
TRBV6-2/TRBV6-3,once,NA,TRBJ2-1,CASSYSQGTSYNEQFF,TGTGCCAGCAGTTACTCCCAGGGGACCTCCTACAATGAGCAGTTCTTC
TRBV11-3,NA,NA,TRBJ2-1,CASNRQDSYNEQFF,TGTGCCAGCAACCGGCAGGACTCCTACAATGAGCAGTTCTTC
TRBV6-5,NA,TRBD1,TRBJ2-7,CASTRDRRHEQYF,TGTGCCAGCACCCGGGACAGGCGACACGAGCAGTACTTC
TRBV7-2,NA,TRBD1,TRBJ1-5,CASRTGGNQPQHF,TGTGCCAGCAGGACAGGGGGCAATCAGCCCCAGCATTTT
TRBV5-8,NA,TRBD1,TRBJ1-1,CASSLLRTGLNTEAFF,TGTGCCAGCAGCTTGCTCCGGACAGGGTTAAACACTGAAGCTTTCTTT
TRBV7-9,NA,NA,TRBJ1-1,CASREWVALRAFF,TGTGCCAGCAGGGAATGGGTAGCCTTGAGAGCTTTCTTT
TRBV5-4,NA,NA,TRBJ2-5,CASSRRGTTQETQYF,TGTGCCAGCAGCAGAAGGGGAACAACGCAAGAGACCCAGTACTTC
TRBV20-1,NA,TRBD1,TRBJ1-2,CSASQGAVGGYTF,TGCAGTGCTAGTCAGGGGGCGGTGGGTGGCTACACCTTC
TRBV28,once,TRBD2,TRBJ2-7,CASRGTSGAYEQYF,TGTGCCAGCCGAGGGACTAGCGGTGCCTACGAGCAGTACTTC
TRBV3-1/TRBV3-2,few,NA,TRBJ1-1,CASSQSTNTEAFF,TGTGCCAGCAGCCAGTCAACCAACACTGAAGCTTTCTTT
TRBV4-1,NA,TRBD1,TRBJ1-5,CASSQPGQGYGNQPQHF,TGCGCCAGCAGCCAACCCGGACAGGGGTACGGCAATCAGCCCCAGCATTTT
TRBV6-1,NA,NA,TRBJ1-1,CASSDPGKDTEAFF,TGTGCCAGCAGTGACCCCGGGAAGGACACTGAAGCTTTCTTT
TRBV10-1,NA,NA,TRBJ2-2,CASSRDIGGTGELFF,TGCGCCAGTTCCAGGGACATTGGAGGCACCGGGGAGCTGTTTTTT
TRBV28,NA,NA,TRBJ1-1,CASTRGFGEMSTEAFF,TGTGCCAGCACCCGGGGGTTTGGGGAGATGAGCACTGAAGCTTTCTTT
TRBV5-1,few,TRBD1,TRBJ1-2,CASSETQGARYGYTF,TGCGCCAGCAGCGAAACACAGGGGGCGAGGTATGGCTACACCTTC
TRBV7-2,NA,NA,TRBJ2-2,CASSRQGNTGELFF,TGTGCCAGCAGCCGTCAGGGGAACACCGGGGAGCTGTTTTTT
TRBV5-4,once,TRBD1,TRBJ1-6,CASSSATGGTSPLHF,TGTGCCAGCAGTTCAGCGACAGGGGGAACTTCACCCCTCCACTTT
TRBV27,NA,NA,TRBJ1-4,CASSSLAGKGEKLFF,TGTGCCAGCAGTTCCCTCGCGGGCAAAGGGGAAAAACTGTTTTTT
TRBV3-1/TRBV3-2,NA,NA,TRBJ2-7,CASSPGASGYEQYF,TGTGCCAGCAGCCCCGGGGCCAGCGGCTACGAGCAGTACTTC
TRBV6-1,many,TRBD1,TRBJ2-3,CASSETGGMLDTQYF,TGTGCCAGCAGTGAGACAGGGGGGATGTTAGATACGCAGTATTTT
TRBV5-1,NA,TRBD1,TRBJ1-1,CASSPGQGGVTEAFF,TGCGCCAGCAGCCCCGGACAGGGAGGGGTCACTGAAGCTTTCTTT
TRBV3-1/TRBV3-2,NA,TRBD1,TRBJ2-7,CASSPVGQGASPQYF,TGTGCCAGCAGCCCCGTGGGACAGGGAGCCTCCCCCCAGTACTTC
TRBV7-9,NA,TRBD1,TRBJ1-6,CASSLGQVGSPLHF,TGTGCCAGCAGCCTGGGACAGGTCGGATCACCCCTCCACTTT
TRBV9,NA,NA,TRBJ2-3,CASSVGTDTQYF,TGTGCCAGCAGCGTAGGGACAGATACGCAGTATTTT
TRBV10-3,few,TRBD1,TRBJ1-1,CAIRPRGQANTEAFF,TGTGCCATCAGGCCCCGGGGACAGGCGAACACTGAAGCTTTCTTT
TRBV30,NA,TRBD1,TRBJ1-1,CAWSVWTGKNEAFF,TGTGCCTGGAGTGTATGGACAGGAAAAAACGAAGCTTTCTTT
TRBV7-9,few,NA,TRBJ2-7,CASSNAAIAHYEQYF,TGTGCCAGCAGCAACGCAGCCATCGCCCACTACGAGCAGTACTTC
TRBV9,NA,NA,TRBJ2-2,CASSAPPLLGYVSTGELFF,TGTGCCAGCAGCGCGCCCCCCCTACTAGGTTACGTTAGTACCGGGGAGCTGTTTTTT
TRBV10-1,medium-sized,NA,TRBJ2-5,CASSATTSRETQYF,TGCGCCAGCAGTGCGACTACCTCAAGGGAGACCCAGTACTTC
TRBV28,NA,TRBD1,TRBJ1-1,CATQGAKYPEMNTEAFF,TGTGCCACTCAGGGGGCCAAATACCCGGAAATGAACACTGAAGCTTTCTTT
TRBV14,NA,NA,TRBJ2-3,CASKSRAGILPSTDTQYF,TGTGCCAGCAAGTCTCGTGCGGGGATCCTCCCTAGCACAGATACGCAGTATTTT
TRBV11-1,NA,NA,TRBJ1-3,CASSFDLDTIYF,TGTGCCAGCAGCTTCGATCTGGACACCATATATTTT
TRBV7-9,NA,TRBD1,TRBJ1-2,CASSSSGTVSYGYTF,TGTGCCAGCAGCTCTTCCGGGACAGTGAGCTATGGCTACACCTTC
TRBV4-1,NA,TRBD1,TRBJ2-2,CASSRGTGQAGELFF,TGCGCCAGCAGCAGAGGGACAGGTCAGGCCGGGGAGCTGTTTTTT
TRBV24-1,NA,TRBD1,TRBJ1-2,CATSDPMPNRGHYGYTF,TGTGCCACCAGTGACCCAATGCCGAACAGGGGACACTATGGCTACACCTTC
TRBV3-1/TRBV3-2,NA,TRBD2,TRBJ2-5,CASSLTGGQETQYF,TGTGCCAGCAGCCTAACGGGGGGCCAAGAGACCCAGTACTTC
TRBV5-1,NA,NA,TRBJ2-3,CASSWDSTDTQYF,TGCGCCAGCAGCTGGGACAGCACAGATACGCAGTATTTT